This TCR beta chain was identified in a study of T cells in Graves' hyperthyroidism and ophthalmopathy. Study context: Upon initial diagnosis and before any treatment, peripheral blood was collected.

Whole-study results and caveats: Ophthalmopathy and stable hyperthyroidism were separated by a 13 V-J model.

CDR3 length: 15 amino acids. Germline lookup yields CDR1 SGHTA and CDR2 FQGNSA. RNA transcripts served as the template for amplifying TCR beta CDR3 regions. Initially, a first-round RT-PCR of the TCR CDR3 employed the HTBI primer set. Using its own MiXCR run on the multiplex PCR reads, TCRdb lists one record per CDR3 protein. The sample has under 400,000 distinct CDR3 sequences, 15% to 17% seen once. Worth noting for this clonotype: Its target is not known. Germline is not matched at one junction end, which may reflect a read error.

This chain joins TRBV7-2 and TRBJ1-2; D gene uncertain. This sequence was found in a woman in her late teens or twenties with Graves' hyperthyroidism that later progressed to Graves' ophthalmopathy. Sequenced input: blood. CDR3 nucleotides: TGTGCCAGCAGCTTTATGGGAACGGCGCTCGAGGGCTACCCCTTC. Protein sequence: CASSFMGTALEGYPF.